The clone carrying this TCR beta chain was counted a few times. Its antigen is still unknown. Data came from immunoSEQ multiplex PCR; TCRdb stores just in-frame clones and leaves some out. The sample holds 150,000 to 200,000 clones; about 82% are singletons and the top ten take around 2.4%. These data are taken from a study of cytomegalovirus exposure and HLA in healthy donors. Regarding the study as a whole: It was reportedly the case that the classifier diagnosed cytomegalovirus status with high specificity and sensitivity.

CDR1 and CDR2 from the germline V gene are MGHRA and YSYEKL. The CDR3 spans 14 residues. Trimming shortened V by 4 bases and J by 5 bases, and 15 bases separated the two germline ends. The V and J genes are TRBV4-1 and TRBJ2-7, with a weak D call TRBD2 (6 bases). The sequencing input was PBMCs. The receptor's source is a man younger than 45 in good health and CMV-seropositive. The CDR3 DNA reads TGCGCCAGCAGCCGAGGACTAAAGAGGGACGAGCAGTACTTC. Translated: CASSRGLKRDEQYF.